These 10 T cell receptor beta chains originate from one sample sequenced in a study of T cells in Graves' hyperthyroidism and ophthalmopathy. The CDR3 regions of TCR beta were amplified from RNA transcripts. Researchers ran a first-round RT-PCR on the TCR CDR3 using the HTBI primer set. Using its own MiXCR run on the multiplex PCR reads, TCRdb lists one record per CDR3 protein. Of over 350,000 distinct CDR3 sequences in the sample, roughly 14% were seen once. Specimen: blood. All receptors derive from a man in his late teens or twenties with Graves' ophthalmopathy.

The chain carries TRBV19 and TRBJ1-2; TRBD1 matches at 8 bases. The CDR3 runs 15 residues. The J segment lost 1 base and the V segment lost 3 bases, leaving 4 bases of the junction unmatched. CDR1 and CDR2 from the germline V gene are LNHDA and SQIVND (reference sequence). CDR3 loop: CASSMDRAGNYGYTF. In nucleotides, the CDR3 is TGTGCCAGTAGTATGGACAGGGCGGGTAACTATGGCTACACCTTC.

This clonotype was recorded many times. The chain carries TRBV7-9 and TRBJ2-5, with TRBD1 matching 10 bases. The CDR3 is 15 residues long. Germline V gene lookup returns CDR1 SEHNR and CDR2 FQNEAQ (reference sequence). V lost 2 bases, J lost 4 bases, and 4 bases stayed unmatched. Here the CDR3 reads CASSLRQGAGETQYF. The CDR3 DNA reads as TGTGCCAGCAGCTTACGACAGGGGGCCGGAGAGACCCAGTACTTC.

The gene calls are TRBV10-1 and TRBJ1-2; a weak D match, TRBD1 (5 bases). There are 14 residues in the CDR3. CDR1 is WNHNN, CDR2 SYGVQD, per germline (reference sequence). V was pared by 6 bases and J by 1 base, with 12 bases between. CDR3 in amino acids: CASRTGTYNYGYTF. The DNA of the CDR3 is TGCGCCAGCAGAACCGGGACTTATAACTATGGCTACACCTTC.

In its sample, this clonotype was seen many times. The chain recombines TRBV5-1 with TRBJ2-5; 9 bases are shared with TRBD1. CDR1 and CDR2 from the germline V gene are SGHRS and YFSETQ. CDR3 length: 14 amino acids. V was clipped by 2 bases and J by 4 bases; unmatched bases: 3. CDR3 nucleotide sequence: TGCGCCAGCAGCTTAGGGACAGGGCTAGAGACCCAGTACTTC. The encoded protein is CASSLGTGLETQYF.

This rearrangement joins TRBV6-5 to TRBJ1-1; TRBD1 agrees at 7 bases. V gave up 4 bases and J gave up 5 bases; unmatched junction bases: 13. The CDR3 is 16 residues long. Germline loops: CDR1 MNHEY, CDR2 SVGAGI. CDR3 sequence reads: CASSSITRTGGTEAFF. Written as DNA, the CDR3 is TGTGCCAGCAGTTCTATAACACGGACAGGCGGAACTGAAGCTTTCTTT.

The rearrangement links TRBV7-6 to TRBJ1-4; D gene uncertain. Germline values: CDR1 SGHVS, CDR2 FNYEAQ. The V gene lost 3 bases and the J gene lost 6 bases, with 26 bases spanning the gap. CDR3 length: 19 residues. Here the CDR3 DNA reads TGTGCCAGCAGCTTCCGGGCCCGTATAGGAAGGGCTTCCGATGAAAAACTGTTTTTT. Translation gives CASSFRARIGRASDEKLFF.

The sample holds many counts of this clonotype. V gene TRBV11-2 combines with J gene TRBJ2-3; 7 bases fit TRBD1. The germline V gene encodes CDR1 SGHAT and CDR2 FQNNGV. Germline trimming cut 2 bases from V and 2 bases from J; bases unmatched to any gene: 4. CDR3 size: 15 residues. In DNA, the CDR3 is TGTGCCAGCAGCTTATTGGGACAGAACACAGATACGCAGTATTTT. As protein: CASSLLGQNTDTQYF.

The rearrangement links TRBV13 to TRBJ1-2; D ambiguous. Germline V gene lookup returns CDR1 PRHDT and CDR2 FYEKMQ (reference sequence). Trimming cost V 5 bases and J 8 bases, with 12 bases left between them. The CDR3 length is 12 residues. CDR3 coding DNA: TGTGCCAGCAGCATAAACTCGAGGGGCTACACCTTC. It is translated as CASSINSRGYTF. Variable domain in full (rest from reference TRBV13 and TRBJ1-2): AAGVIQSPRHLIKEKRETATLKCYPIPRHDTVYWYQQGPGQDPQFLISFYEKMQSDKGSIPDRFSAQQFSDYHSELNMSSLELGDSALYFCASSINSRGYTFGSGTRLTVV.

This clonotype was detected ten times or more. The chain combines TRBV7-9 with TRBJ2-7; 9 nucleotides match TRBD1. The CDR3 covers 14 residues. V shed 5 bases, J shed 9 bases, and the junction held 11 bases outside the gene matches. Germline CDR1 SEHNR, CDR2 FQNEAQ (reference sequence). The CDR3 DNA sequence: TGTGCCAGCAGCATTCCGGGACAGGGCTCGCTGCAGTACTTC. Its translation is CASSIPGQGSLQYF.

In this sample, this clonotype turned up many times. J is TRBJ2-5 and V is TRBV11-2, with 12 bases matching TRBD2. V trimming: 4 bases; J trimming: 4 bases; junction bases outside the gene matches: 19. Per germline, CDR1 SGHAT and CDR2 FQNNGV. CDR3 length: 20 residues. The CDR3 spells CASSSRGLAGHAPRGETQYF. The CDR3, as DNA: TGTGCCAGCAGCTCCAGGGGACTAGCGGGCCACGCCCCGCGGGGAGAGACCCAGTACTTC.